The sequence of this T cell receptor beta chain was determined in a study of breast tumors, draining lymph nodes, adjacent tissues. In TCRdb, the multiplex PCR reads were re-called with MiXCR into one record per CDR3 protein. The sample comprises tens of thousands of distinct CDR3 sequences, roughly three quarters of which are singletons, and about 25% rests with the top ten. V lost 4 bases to trimming and J lost 5 bases, with 9 bases between them. The CDR3 covers 13 residues. Germline CDR1 reads SGHRS; CDR2 reads YFSETQ. This clonotype was picked up a small number of times. The chain uses TRBV5-1 and TRBJ2-2, with a possible D match to TRBD1 (5 bases). Sequencing was performed on tumor-adjacent breast tissue. The clonotype was recovered from a female donor with breast cancer. Some clones in this sample may be carry-over from other donors' samples. This CDR3 reads CASSAPGTGELFF. The CDR3 DNA follows: TGCGCCAGCAGCGCCCCAGGGACCGGGGAGCTGTTTTTT.